What follows describes a single TCR beta chain. The record originates from a study of cytomegalovirus exposure and HLA in healthy donors. Clones were sequenced by immunoSEQ multiplex PCR, and TCRdb holds only the in-frame ones, with some missing. The sample has some 140,000 clones; approximately 86% are singletons. The sequence came from a human donor in good health. Sequencing was carried out using PBMCs.

The DNA of the CDR3 is TGTGCCAGCAGCGCTGAGACAGGGACGAGGGAAAAACTGTTTTTT. Its translation is CASSAETGTREKLFF. The rearrangement links TRBV9 to TRBJ1-4; TRBD1 matches at 7 bases. V lost 3 bases, J lost 8 bases, and 10 bases stayed unmatched. This CDR3 region has 15 residues. Germline CDR1 reads SGDLS; CDR2 reads YYNGEE.